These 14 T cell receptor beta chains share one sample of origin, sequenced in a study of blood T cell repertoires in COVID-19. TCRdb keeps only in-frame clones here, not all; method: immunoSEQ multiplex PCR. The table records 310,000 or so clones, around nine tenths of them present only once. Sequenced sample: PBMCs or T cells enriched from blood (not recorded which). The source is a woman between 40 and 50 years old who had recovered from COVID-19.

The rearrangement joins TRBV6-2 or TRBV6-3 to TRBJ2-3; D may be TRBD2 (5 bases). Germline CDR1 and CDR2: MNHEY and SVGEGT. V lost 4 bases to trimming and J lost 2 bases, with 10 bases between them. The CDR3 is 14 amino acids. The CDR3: CASSWTGFTDTQYF. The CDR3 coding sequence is TGTGCCAGCAGTTGGACGGGGTTCACAGATACGCAGTATTTT.

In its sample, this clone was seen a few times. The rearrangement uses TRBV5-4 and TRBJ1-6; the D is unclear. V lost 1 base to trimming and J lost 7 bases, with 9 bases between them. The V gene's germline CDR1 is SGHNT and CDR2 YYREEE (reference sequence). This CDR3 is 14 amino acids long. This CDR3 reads CASSLKGRNSPLHF. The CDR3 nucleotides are TGTGCCAGCAGCTTGAAAGGGAGGAATTCACCCCTCCACTTT. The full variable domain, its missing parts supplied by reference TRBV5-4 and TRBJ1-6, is ETGVTQSPTHLIKTRGQQVTLRCSSQSGHNTVSWYQQALGQGPQFIFQYYREEENGRGNFPPRFSGLQFPNYSSELNVNALELDDSALYLCASSLKGRNSPLHFGNGTRLTVT.

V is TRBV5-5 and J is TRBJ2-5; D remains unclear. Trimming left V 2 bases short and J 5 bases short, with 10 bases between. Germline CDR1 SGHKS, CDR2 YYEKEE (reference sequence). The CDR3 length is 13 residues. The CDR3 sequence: CASSLTQSETQYF. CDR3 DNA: TGTGCCAGCAGCTTAACACAGAGCGAGACCCAGTACTTC.

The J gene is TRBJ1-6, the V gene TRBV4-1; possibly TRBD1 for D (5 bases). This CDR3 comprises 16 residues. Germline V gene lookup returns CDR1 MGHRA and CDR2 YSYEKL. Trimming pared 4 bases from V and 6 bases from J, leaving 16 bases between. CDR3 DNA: TGCGCCAGCAGCCGCTCTCGAGGGGACTTTAATTCACCCCTCCACTTT. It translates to CASSRSRGDFNSPLHF.

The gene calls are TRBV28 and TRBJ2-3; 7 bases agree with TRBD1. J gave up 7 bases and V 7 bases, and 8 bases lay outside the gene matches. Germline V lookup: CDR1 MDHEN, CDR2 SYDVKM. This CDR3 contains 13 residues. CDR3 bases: TGTGCCAGCATAAGACAGGGTGGAAATACGCAGTATTTT. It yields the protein CASIRQGGNTQYF. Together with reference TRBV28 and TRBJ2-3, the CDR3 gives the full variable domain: DVKVTQSSRYLVKRTGEKVFLECVQDMDHENMFWYRQDPGLGLRLIYFSYDVKMKEKGDIPEGYSVSREKKERFSLILESASTNQTSMYLCASIRQGGNTQYFGPGTRLTVL.

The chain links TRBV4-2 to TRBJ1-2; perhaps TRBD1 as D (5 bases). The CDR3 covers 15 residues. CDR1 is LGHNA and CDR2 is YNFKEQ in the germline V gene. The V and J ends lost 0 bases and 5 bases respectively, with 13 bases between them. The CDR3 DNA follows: TGTGCCAGCAGCCAAGATCAACAGACAGATTATGGCTACACCTTC. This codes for CASSQDQQTDYGYTF.

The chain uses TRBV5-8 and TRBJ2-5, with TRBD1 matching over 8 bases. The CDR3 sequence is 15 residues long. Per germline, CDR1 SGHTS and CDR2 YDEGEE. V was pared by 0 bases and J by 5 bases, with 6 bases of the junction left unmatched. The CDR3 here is CASSLGTGRLETQYF. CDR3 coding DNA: TGTGCCAGCAGCTTGGGGACAGGGAGGCTTGAGACCCAGTACTTC.

Here the CDR3 DNA reads TGTGCCAGCAGTTTAAACCCCACTTGGGATACGCAGTATTTT. Its protein is CASSLNPTWDTQYF. The chain recombines TRBV27 with TRBJ2-3; D is undetermined. This CDR3 spans 14 amino acids. Trimming pared 2 bases from V and 6 bases from J, leaving 12 bases between. Germline CDR1 reads MNHEY; CDR2 reads SMNVEV (reference sequence).

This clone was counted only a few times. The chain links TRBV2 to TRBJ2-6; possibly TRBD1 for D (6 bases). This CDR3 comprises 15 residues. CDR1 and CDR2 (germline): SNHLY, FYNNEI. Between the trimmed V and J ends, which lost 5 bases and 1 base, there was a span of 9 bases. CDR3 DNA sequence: TGTGCCAGCAGTCGAGGGGGATCTGGGGCCAACGTCCTGACTTTC. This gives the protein CASSRGGSGANVLTF.

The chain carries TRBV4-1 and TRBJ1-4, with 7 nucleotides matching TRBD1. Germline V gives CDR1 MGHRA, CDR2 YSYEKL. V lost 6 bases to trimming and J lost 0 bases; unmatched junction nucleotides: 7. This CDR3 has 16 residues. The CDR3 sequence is CASSQLGGATNEKLFF. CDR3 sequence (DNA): TGCGCCAGCAGTCAGCTAGGGGGCGCAACTAATGAAAAACTGTTTTTT.

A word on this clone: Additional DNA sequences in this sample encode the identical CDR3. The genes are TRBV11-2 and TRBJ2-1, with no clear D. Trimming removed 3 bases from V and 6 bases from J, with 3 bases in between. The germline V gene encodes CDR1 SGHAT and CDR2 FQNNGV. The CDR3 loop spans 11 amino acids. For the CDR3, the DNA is TGTGCCAGCAGCTTGGCCAATGAGCAGTTCTTC. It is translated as CASSLANEQFF.

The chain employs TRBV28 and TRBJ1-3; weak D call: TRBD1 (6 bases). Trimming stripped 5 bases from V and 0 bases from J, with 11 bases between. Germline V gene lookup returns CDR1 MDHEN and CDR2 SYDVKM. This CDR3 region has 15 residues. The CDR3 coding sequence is TGTGCCAGCAGTATAGGACAGTCCTCTGGAAACACCATATATTTT. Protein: CASSIGQSSGNTIYF.

The chain's CDR3 is CASSNLGTGSSPLHF. The CDR3 DNA sequence: TGTGCCAGCAGTAACCTCGGGACAGGGAGCTCACCCCTCCACTTT. The rearrangement links TRBV27 to TRBJ1-6, with 9 positions matching TRBD1. The CDR3 is 15 residues long. The ends lost 5 bases at V and 10 bases at J; junction bases unmatched: 9. CDR1 is MNHEY, CDR2 SMNVEV, per germline (reference sequence).

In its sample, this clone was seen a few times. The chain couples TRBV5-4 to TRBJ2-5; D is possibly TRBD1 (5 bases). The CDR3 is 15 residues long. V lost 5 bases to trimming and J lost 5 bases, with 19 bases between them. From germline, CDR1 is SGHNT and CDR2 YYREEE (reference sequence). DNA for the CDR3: TGTGCCAGCAGTTCCATGGACACTCTGCGGGAGACCCAGTACTTC. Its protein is CASSSMDTLRETQYF.